This T cell receptor (beta chain) comes out of a study of blood T cell repertoires in COVID-19 (dated by TCRdb to the early 2020s). Regarding the study in general: Collaborator samples came from the United States, Italy and Spain and covered acute and convalescent phases of COVID-19. The material from the prospective study consisted of cDNA or gDNA derived from T cells, B-cell-depleted T cells, or PBMCs. Subjects who had been exposed to COVID-19, were actively infected with it, or had recovered from it provided the deeply sampled blood TCRbeta repertoires that made up the dataset. The repertoires were released in a freely available public database meant as a resource for research on the immune response to SARS-CoV-2. The samples were drawn from two sources: the first 160 participants of the ongoing ImmuneRACE study, and 1,000 to 1,500 subjects contributed by 6 global collaborators. Sample metadata almost always included a de-identified subject ID, COVID-19 status, age in years and sex. Where available, HLA class I and class II types were taken from metadata supplied by the sample provider and were not determined by assay-based typing. Findings and caveats that apply to the study as a whole: The amount of clinical and demographic metadata varied by source and participant and was provided uncurated.

At one collaborating source in Seattle, patients were enrolled during active infection and were followed longitudinally through the course of disease. Whole blood was collected in K2EDTA tubes by collaborating institutions according to the institutions' own protocols. For TCRbeta analysis, collaborators shipped samples in one of three forms: frozen whole blood, isolated PBMCs, or DNA extracted from either of those sample types. To note about this clone: Its antigen is still unknown. Base qualities are not provided; no much larger clone lies one nucleotide away.

The immunoSEQ Assay, a bias-controlled multiplex PCR, was used to amplify TCRbeta CDR3 regions from genomic DNA. From the authors' description of their analysis: The number of nucleated cells in each sample was estimated from the amplification of reference gene primers within the assay. Sequence reads were collapsed and filtered to measure the absolute abundance of every unique TCRbeta CDR3 rearrangement. For each sample, productive Simpson clonality was calculated as the square root of Simpson's diversity index over productive rearrangements. TCRdb mirrors the immuneACCESS table, restricted to in-frame sequences. Some clones are absent from its copies; in checked studies, under half trace to an unresolved V gene, and the reason for the others is unknown. Clonal size and the V and J genes are those of that table, whereas D and trimming came from the DNA. The sample records 150,000 to 200,000 clones, approximately 87% of which are singletons. The ten largest clones capture approximately 10% of the sample.

CDR1 SGHNT and CDR2 YYREEE are derived from the germline V gene (reference sequence). There are 15 amino acids in the CDR3, from cysteine to phenylalanine inclusive. Of the read, only the CDR3 DNA is kept; its 45 bases are in frame from base 1. For this chain, trimming is 3 bases at the V end and 6 bases at the J end, and the number of junction bases without a gene match is 11. Recombination linked TRBV5-4 to TRBJ1-1; TRBD1 lines up with 7 middle nucleotides. The TCR originated in a woman in her 70s with COVID-19, enrolled during active disease. Sequenced: peripheral blood. The CDR3: CASSSYRGGAPEAFF. Here is the DNA: TGTGCCAGCAGCTCCTATAGAGGGGGCGCCCCTGAAGCTTTCTTT.